The 7 T cell receptor beta chains listed next were all sequenced from one sample in a study of regulatory T cells in long-lasting Graves disease. Time point reported: newly diagnosed GD, antithyroid drugs for less than 3 months. With RNA extracted from PBMCs as input, the TCR library was made. Building the TCR beta libraries relied on iRepertoire HTBI primers, and CDR3 regions underwent Arm-PCR. TCRdb analysed the multiplex PCR reads with MiXCR anew, one entry per CDR3 protein. The repertoire holds about 530,000 distinct CDR3 sequences, with about 15% as singletons. These data are also associated with another study on T cells in Graves' hyperthyroidism and ophthalmopathy.

The material sequenced was peripheral blood mononuclear cells (PBMCs), taken at new diagnosis, from a patient treated with antithyroid drugs. The receptors were gathered from a woman between 40 and 65 years old with Graves disease.

In this sample, this clonotype turned up a few times. The V and J genes are TRBV12-5 and TRBJ2-1, with TRBD2 matching 10 bases. Unmatched junction bases numbered 3, after V lost 3 bases and J lost 7 bases. Germline V CDR1 and CDR2: LGHNT, FRNRAP. The CDR3 has 14 amino acids. The CDR3 DNA reads as TGTGCTAGTGGTTTATTACTAGCGGGGAATGAGCAGTTCTTC. Its protein product is CASGLLLAGNEQFF.

This clonotype was seen repeatedly, ten times or more. The chain joins TRBV18 to TRBJ1-4; D is unclear. V shed 0 bases and J shed 5 bases, with 4 bases lying between them. CDR1 is KGHSH and CDR2 is LQKENI in the germline V gene. The CDR3 consists of 13 residues. CDR3 DNA sequence: TGTGCCAGCTCACCACCGCGGAATGAAAAACTGTTTTTT. Protein: CASSPPRNEKLFF.

In regard to this clonotype: A read error may account for a junction end that differs from germline. V gene TRBV4-1 combines with J gene TRBJ1-6; a weak D match, TRBD1 (5 bases). CDR1 MGHRA and CDR2 YSYEKL come from the germline V gene. The CDR3 extends over 16 amino acids. CDR3 nucleotides: TGCGCCGGCAGCAGCCCCCTGGGGGGAGAGGGTTCACCCCTCCACTTT. The encoded protein is CAGSSPLGGEGSPLHF.

The chain combines TRBV14 with TRBJ1-6; D is unresolved. The germline V gene has CDR1 SGHDN and CDR2 FVKESK. Trimming cost V 3 bases and J 16 bases, with 13 bases left between them. The CDR3 loop spans 12 amino acids. DNA for the CDR3: TGTGCCAGCAGCCATTGGACCCGGTTGCTCCACTTT. This gives the protein CASSHWTRLLHF. The full variable domain, rest sourced from reference TRBV14 and TRBJ1-6, is EAGVTQFPSHSVIEKGQTVTLRCDPISGHDNLYWYRRVMGKEIKFLLHFVKESKQDESGMPNNRFLAERTGGTYSTLKVQPAELEDSGVYFCASSHWTRLLHFGNGTRLTVT.

This clonotype was observed at least ten times. The chain combines TRBV18 with TRBJ1-4; a weak D match, TRBD1 (5 bases). The CDR3 is 16 amino acids. Trimming took 3 bases from V and 8 from J, leaving 19 bases between them. The germline V gene encodes CDR1 KGHSH and CDR2 LQKENI. The CDR3 sequence: CASSPGTLSGGEKLFF. The CDR3 DNA follows: TGTGCCAGCTCACCCGGGACCCTAAGTGGCGGCGAAAAACTGTTTTTT.

The chain joins TRBV5-6 to TRBJ2-4, with 7 positions matching TRBD1. The CDR3 contains 18 residues. Per the germline V gene, CDR1 is SGHDT and CDR2 is YYEEEE. V gave up 1 base and J gave up 0 bases; unmatched junction bases: 10. The CDR3, as DNA: TGTGCCAGCAGCTTGTTCGGGACAGAGATCGTAGCCAAAAACATTCAGTACTTC. Amino acid sequence: CASSLFGTEIVAKNIQYF.

This clonotype was picked up a small number of times. The chain couples TRBV15 to TRBJ1-5, with D uncertain. V was shortened by 0 bases and J by 7 bases, with 10 bases between the two germline ends. CDR3 length: 14 residues. Germline CDR1 and CDR2: LNHNV and YYDKDF (reference sequence). CDR3 DNA: TGTGCCACCAGCAGAGATAGGCAGCGACAGCCCCAGCATTTT. It codes for CATSRDRQRQPQHF.